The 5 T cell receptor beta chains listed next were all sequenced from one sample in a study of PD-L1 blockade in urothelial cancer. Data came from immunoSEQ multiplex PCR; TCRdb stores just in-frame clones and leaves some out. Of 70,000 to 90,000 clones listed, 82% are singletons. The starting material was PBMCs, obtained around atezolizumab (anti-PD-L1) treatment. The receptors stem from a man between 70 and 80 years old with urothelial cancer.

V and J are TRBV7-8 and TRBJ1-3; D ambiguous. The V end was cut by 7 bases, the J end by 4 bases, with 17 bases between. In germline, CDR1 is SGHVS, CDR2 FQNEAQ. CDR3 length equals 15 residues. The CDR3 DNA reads TGTGCCAGCATCCCGTCGCGCGGGTCAGGAAACACCATATATTTT. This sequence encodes CASIPSRGSGNTIYF.

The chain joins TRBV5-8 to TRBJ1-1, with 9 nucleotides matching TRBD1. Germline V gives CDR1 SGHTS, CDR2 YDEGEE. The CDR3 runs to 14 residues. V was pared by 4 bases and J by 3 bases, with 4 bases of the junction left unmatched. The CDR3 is CASSLTGGDTEAFF. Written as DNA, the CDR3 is TGTGCCAGCAGCCTGACAGGGGGAGACACTGAAGCTTTCTTT.

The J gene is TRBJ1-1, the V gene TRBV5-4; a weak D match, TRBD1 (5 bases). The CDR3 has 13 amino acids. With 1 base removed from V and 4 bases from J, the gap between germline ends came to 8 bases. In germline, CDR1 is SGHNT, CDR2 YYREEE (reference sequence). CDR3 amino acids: CASSLIGVTEAFF. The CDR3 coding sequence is TGTGCCAGCAGCTTGATAGGGGTCACTGAAGCTTTCTTT.

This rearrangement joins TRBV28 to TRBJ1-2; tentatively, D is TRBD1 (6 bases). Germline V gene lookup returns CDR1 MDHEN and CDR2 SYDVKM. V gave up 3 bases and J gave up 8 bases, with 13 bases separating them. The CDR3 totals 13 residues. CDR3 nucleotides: TGTGCCAGCAGTTTGTATCAGGGGCGAGGCTACACCTTC. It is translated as CASSLYQGRGYTF.

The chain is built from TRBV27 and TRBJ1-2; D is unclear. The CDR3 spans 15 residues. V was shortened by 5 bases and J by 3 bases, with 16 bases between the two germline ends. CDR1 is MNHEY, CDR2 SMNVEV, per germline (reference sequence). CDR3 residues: CASSPSTGGYYGYTF. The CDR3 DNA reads TGTGCCAGCAGTCCCTCCACCGGAGGATACTATGGCTACACCTTC.